The table lists the clone carrying this T cell receptor beta chain with a count of one. Source study methods: Estimated nucleated cell counts came from reference gene primer amplification. The assay was immunoSEQ multiplex PCR, and TCRdb's table has in-frame clones only and misses some. Clonal size and the V and J genes are those of that table, whereas D and trimming came from the DNA. The repertoire has some 15,000 clones, 76% of them found once; the top ten carry about 32%. This record comes from a study of blood T cell repertoires in COVID-19. Turning to the study itself: The United States, Italy and Spain supplied acute and convalescent COVID-19 samples. In each case, the material was cDNA or gDNA derived from T cells, B-cell-depleted T cells, or PBMCs.

The germline V and J ends were trimmed by 3 bases and 4 bases, with 12 bases remaining between them. From germline, CDR1 is MGHDK and CDR2 SYGVNS. The CDR3 is 14 residues long. The J gene is TRBJ1-2, the V gene TRBV25-1, with unresolved D. The receptor's source is a man between 65 and 85 years old with active or convalescent COVID-19. Material: peripheral blood. The CDR3 is CASSDSRSAYGYTF. CDR3 nucleotide sequence: TGTGCCAGCAGTGACTCCAGGTCCGCCTATGGCTACACCTTC.